One and the same sample provided the 15 T cell receptor beta chains below, sequenced in a study of T cells in Graves' hyperthyroidism and ophthalmopathy. The investigators amplified TCR beta CDR3 regions from RNA transcripts. With the HTBI primer set, the TCR CDR3 went through a first round of RT-PCR. TCRdb recomputed calls from the multiplex PCR reads with MiXCR, one row per CDR3 protein. The sample has roughly 570,000 distinct CDR3 sequences; 15% to 19% are singletons. Sequences were obtained from blood. All receptors come from a woman aged 25 to 39 with Graves' hyperthyroidism.

The rearrangement links TRBV20-1 to TRBJ1-1, with D uncertain. V shed 0 bases and J shed 0 bases, with 5 bases lying between them. Germline CDR1 and CDR2: DFQATT and SNEGSKA (reference sequence). This CDR3 contains 13 residues. The CDR3 here is CSARETMNTEAFF. CDR3 in DNA: TGCAGTGCTAGAGAAACAATGAACACTGAAGCTTTCTTT.

This clonotype was observed a few times. This rearrangement joins TRBV10-1 to TRBJ1-3; TRBD1 matches at 8 bases. Germline V gives CDR1 WNHNN, CDR2 SYGVQD (reference sequence). The length of the CDR3 is 15 residues. V lost 6 bases, J lost 2 bases, and 6 bases stayed unmatched. The CDR3 DNA is TGCGCCAGCAGCCAAACGACAGGGGCTGGAAACACCATATATTTT. Protein sequence: CASSQTTGAGNTIYF.

This clonotype was recorded a few times. The rearrangement joins TRBV12-3 or TRBV12-4 to TRBJ2-2; 11 bases are a match to TRBD2. The CDR3 is 18 residues long. Trimming cost V 6 bases and J 3 bases; bases outside gene matches: 12. The CDR3 DNA is TGTGCCAGCAGAGGACTAGCGGGCAACACACCGGACACCGGGGAGCTGTTTTTT. Residues: CASRGLAGNTPDTGELFF.

There are many counts of this clonotype. The CDR3 nucleotides are TGTGCCAGCAGAAGCGGGCTGAGCTCCTACAATGAGCAGTTCTTC. This translates into CASRSGLSSYNEQFF. This chain connects TRBV6-1 to TRBJ2-1; D possibly corresponds to TRBD2 (6 bases). V shed 6 bases and J shed 0 bases, with 12 bases lying between them. The CDR3 loop spans 15 amino acids. Germline assignment: CDR1 MNHNS and CDR2 SASEGT.

For this clonotype: The junction shows a germline mismatch at one end, possibly a read error. The rearrangement uses TRBV13 and TRBJ2-1; 9 bases match TRBD2. This CDR3 is 17 amino acids long. Germline V gene lookup returns CDR1 PRHDT and CDR2 FYEKMQ (reference sequence). The CDR3 sequence is CACSPLGLAPGRNEQFF. The CDR3 DNA is TGTGCCTGCAGCCCCCTGGGACTAGCCCCAGGGAGGAATGAGCAGTTCTTC.

At least ten counts were recorded for this clonotype. The chain employs TRBV11-2 and TRBJ2-7; D is ambiguous. Deletions cut 1 base from V and 1 base from J, with 14 bases between. In germline, CDR1 is SGHAT, CDR2 FQNNGV. The CDR3 sequence is 16 residues long. In DNA form, the CDR3 reads TGTGCCAGCAGCTTAGTTAGGCAGAGTTTTTCCTACGAGCAGTACTTC. Translated, it gives CASSLVRQSFSYEQYF.

This clonotype was picked up a small number of times. The chain employs TRBV4-3 and TRBJ1-1; D is undetermined. Germline CDR1 is LGHNA and CDR2 is YSLEER. This CDR3 contains 12 residues. With 0 bases removed from V and 9 bases from J, the gap between germline ends came to 8 bases. The CDR3 DNA is TGCGCCAGCAGCCAAGATTCGGGAAAAGCTTTCTTT. Residues: CASSQDSGKAFF.

V usage is TRBV7-3 and J usage is TRBJ2-1; 12 bases agree with TRBD2. Germline V gene lookup returns CDR1 SGHTA and CDR2 FQGTGA. J lost 6 bases, V lost 5 bases, and 5 bases had no gene match. The CDR3 contains 15 residues. CDR3 nucleotides: TGTGCCAGCAGCACGGGACTAGCGGGCATCAATGAGCAGTTCTTC. This codes for CASSTGLAGINEQFF.

The rearrangement uses TRBV6-2 or TRBV6-3 and TRBJ1-1; 10 bases line up with TRBD1. The CDR3 runs 15 residues. In germline, CDR1 is MNHEY, CDR2 SVGEGT. Unmatched junction bases numbered 6, after V lost 4 bases and J lost 4 bases. This chain's CDR3 is CASSFVRDRGTEAFF. The CDR3 DNA is TGTGCCAGCAGTTTTGTACGGGACAGGGGCACTGAAGCTTTCTTT.

V and J are TRBV27 and TRBJ2-7; D gene unclear. CDR3 length: 12 amino acids. V dropped 4 bases and J dropped 3 bases, with 7 bases sitting between them. Germline V gives CDR1 MNHEY, CDR2 SMNVEV (reference sequence). The CDR3 DNA is TGTGCCAGCAGTTCCCCCCACTACGAGCAGTACTTC. Amino acid sequence: CASSSPHYEQYF.

This clonotype was counted only a few times. The J gene is TRBJ2-7, the V gene TRBV6-2 or TRBV6-3; TRBD2 matches 11 bases. Trimming took 8 bases from V and 0 from J; bases not matched to a gene: 12. Germline assignment: CDR1 MNHEY and CDR2 SVGEGT. The CDR3 length is 17 residues. This CDR3 reads CASRPPGLADHSYEQYF. For the CDR3, the DNA is TGTGCCAGCCGGCCTCCGGGACTAGCGGATCACTCCTACGAGCAGTACTTC.

This clonotype was recorded at least ten times. The chain uses TRBV20-1 and TRBJ2-7, with 9 positions matching TRBD2. Germline values: CDR1 DFQATT, CDR2 SNEGSKA (reference sequence). Trimming at V came to 0 bases and at J to 2 bases, leaving 5 bases not matched to a gene. CDR3 length: 15 amino acids. CDR3 sequence: CSARDLASGTYEQYF. CDR3 DNA: TGCAGTGCTAGAGATCTAGCTAGCGGGACCTACGAGCAGTACTTC.

The V and J genes are TRBV9 and TRBJ2-1; 7 nucleotides align to TRBD1. The CDR3 contains 14 residues. The germline gives CDR1 SGDLS, CDR2 YYNGEE. Trimming removed 4 bases from V and 8 bases from J; junction bases left unmatched: 9. CDR3 sequence (DNA): TGTGCCAGCAGCTCGTTCAGGGGGATCGATGAGCAGTTCTTC. Its translation is CASSSFRGIDEQFF.

V gene TRBV5-8 combines with J gene TRBJ2-3; 10 nucleotides line up with TRBD2. There are 18 residues in the CDR3. The V gene end was trimmed by 5 bases and the J gene end by 0 bases; junction bases not matched to a gene: 12. Germline V gene sequence: CDR1 SGHTS, CDR2 YDEGEE. The DNA for the CDR3 is TGTGCCAGCAGTCAGACTAGCGGGCTTACATCTAGCACAGATACGCAGTATTTT. Translating gives CASSQTSGLTSSTDTQYF.

This clonotype was seen just once. V gene TRBV6-1 combines with J gene TRBJ2-1, with 7 bases that match TRBD2. V shed 8 bases and J 7 bases; nucleotides not matched to a gene: 5. The CDR3 contains 12 residues. Germline V gene sequence: CDR1 MNHNS, CDR2 SASEGT. The CDR3 DNA sequence: TGTGCCAGCGGGAGGGGAGCAAATGAGCAGTTCTTC. Encoded protein: CASGRGANEQFF.